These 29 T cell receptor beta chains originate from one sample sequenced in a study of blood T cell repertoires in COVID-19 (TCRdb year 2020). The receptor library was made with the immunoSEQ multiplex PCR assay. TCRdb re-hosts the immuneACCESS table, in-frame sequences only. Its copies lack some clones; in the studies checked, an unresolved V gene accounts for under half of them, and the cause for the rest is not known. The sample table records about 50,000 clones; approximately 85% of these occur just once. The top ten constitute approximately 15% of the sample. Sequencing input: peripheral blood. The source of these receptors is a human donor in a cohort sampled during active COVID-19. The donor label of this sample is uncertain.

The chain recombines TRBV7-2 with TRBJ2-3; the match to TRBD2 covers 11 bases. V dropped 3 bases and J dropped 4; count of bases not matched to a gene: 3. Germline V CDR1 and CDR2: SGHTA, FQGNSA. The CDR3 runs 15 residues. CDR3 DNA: TGTGCCAGCAGCTTGGGACTAGCGGCGGCAGATACGCAGTATTTT. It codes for CASSLGLAAADTQYF.

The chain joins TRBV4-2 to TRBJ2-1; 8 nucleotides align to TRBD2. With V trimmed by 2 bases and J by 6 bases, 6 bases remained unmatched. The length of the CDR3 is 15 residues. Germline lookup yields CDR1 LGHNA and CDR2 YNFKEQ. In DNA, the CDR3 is TGTGCCAGCAGCCAATCACCGGGACTAGTCAATGAGCAGTTCTTC. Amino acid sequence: CASSQSPGLVNEQFF.

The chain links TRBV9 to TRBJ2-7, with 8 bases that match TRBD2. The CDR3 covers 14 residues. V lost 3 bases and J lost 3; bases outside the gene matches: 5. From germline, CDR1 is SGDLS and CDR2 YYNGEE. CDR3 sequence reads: CASSARTSSYEQYF. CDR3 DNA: TGTGCCAGCAGCGCTCGGACTAGCAGCTACGAGCAGTACTTC. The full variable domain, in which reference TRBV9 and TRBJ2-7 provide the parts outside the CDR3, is DSGVTQTPKHLITATGQRVTLRCSPRSGDLSVYWYQQSLDQGLQFLIQYYNGEERAKGNILERFSAQQFPDLHSELNLSSLELGDSALYFCASSARTSSYEQYFGPGTRLTVT.

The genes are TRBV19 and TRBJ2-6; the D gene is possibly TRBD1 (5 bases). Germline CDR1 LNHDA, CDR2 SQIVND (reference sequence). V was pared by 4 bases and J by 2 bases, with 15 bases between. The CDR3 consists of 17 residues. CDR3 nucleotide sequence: TGTGCCAGTAGTACCATATCACAGGATCCTGGGGCCAACGTCCTGACTTTC. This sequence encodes CASSTISQDPGANVLTF.

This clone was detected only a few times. CDR3 bases: TGTGCCAGCAGTTCACAGGGGCGAAATCAGCCCCAGCATTTT. Translation: CASSSQGRNQPQHF. The J gene is TRBJ1-5, the V gene TRBV6-6; 7 bases map to TRBD1. Germline values: CDR1 MNHNY, CDR2 SVGAGI (reference sequence). The CDR3 sequence is 14 residues long. The J segment lost 4 bases and the V segment lost 4 bases, leaving 4 bases of the junction unmatched.

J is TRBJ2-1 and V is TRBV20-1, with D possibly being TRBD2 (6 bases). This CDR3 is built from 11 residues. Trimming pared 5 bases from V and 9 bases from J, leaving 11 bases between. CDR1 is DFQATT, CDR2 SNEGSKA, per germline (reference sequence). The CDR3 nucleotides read TGCAGTGCTTTGAAGCGGGTTGAGCAGTTCTTC. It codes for CSALKRVEQFF.

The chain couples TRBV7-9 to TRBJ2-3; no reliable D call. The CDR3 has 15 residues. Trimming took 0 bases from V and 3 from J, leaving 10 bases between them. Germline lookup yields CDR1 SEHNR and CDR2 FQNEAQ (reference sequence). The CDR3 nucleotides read TGTGCCAGCAGCTTAGCGCGCCCCCCGACAGATACGCAGTATTTT. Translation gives CASSLARPPTDTQYF.

The CDR3 sequence: CASSLTTGKNTEAFF. CDR3 DNA: TGCGCCAGCAGCTTGACGACCGGGAAGAACACTGAAGCTTTCTTT. The chain carries TRBV5-1 and TRBJ1-1; D gene ambiguous. The CDR3 loop spans 15 amino acids. Germline-derived CDR1 and CDR2 are SGHRS and YFSETQ. The V and J ends lost 1 base and 1 base respectively, with 11 bases between them.

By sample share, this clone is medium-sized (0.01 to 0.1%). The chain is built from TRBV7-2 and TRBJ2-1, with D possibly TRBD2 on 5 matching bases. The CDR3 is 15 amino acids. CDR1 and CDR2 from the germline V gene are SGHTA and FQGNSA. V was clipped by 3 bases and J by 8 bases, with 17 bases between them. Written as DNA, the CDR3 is TGTGCCAGCAGCTTTAGTTCTAGCCGCCATCATGAGCAGTTCTTC. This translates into CASSFSSSRHHEQFF.

CDR3 region: CASFKRDSFYEQYF. CDR3 sequence (DNA): TGTGCCAGCTTCAAACGGGACTCCTTCTACGAGCAGTACTTC. The V gene is TRBV6-5, the J gene TRBJ2-7; a weak D match, TRBD2 (6 bases). The CDR3 extends over 14 amino acids. Per germline, CDR1 MNHEY and CDR2 SVGAGI. V was pared by 8 bases and J by 3 bases, with 17 bases between.

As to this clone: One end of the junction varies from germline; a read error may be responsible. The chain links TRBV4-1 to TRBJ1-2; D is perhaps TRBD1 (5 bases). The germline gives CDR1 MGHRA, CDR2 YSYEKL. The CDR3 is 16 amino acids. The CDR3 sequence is CASSEDPGRTNYGYTF. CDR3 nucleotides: TGCGCCAGCAGCGAAGATCCAGGGAGGACTAACTATGGCTACACCTTC.

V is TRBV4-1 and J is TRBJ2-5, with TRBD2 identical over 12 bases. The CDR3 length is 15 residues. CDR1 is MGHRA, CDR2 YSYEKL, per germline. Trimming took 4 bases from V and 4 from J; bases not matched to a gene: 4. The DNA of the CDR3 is TGCGCCAGCAGCCGGACTAGCGGGGAGGGAGAGACCCAGTACTTC. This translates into CASSRTSGEGETQYF.

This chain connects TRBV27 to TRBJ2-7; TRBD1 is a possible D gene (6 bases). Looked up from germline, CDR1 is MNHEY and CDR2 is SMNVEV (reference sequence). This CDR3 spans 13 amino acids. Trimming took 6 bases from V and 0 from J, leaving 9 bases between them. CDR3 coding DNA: TGTGCCAGCAGGGTAGGGGGCTCCTACGAGCAGTACTTC. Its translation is CASRVGGSYEQYF.

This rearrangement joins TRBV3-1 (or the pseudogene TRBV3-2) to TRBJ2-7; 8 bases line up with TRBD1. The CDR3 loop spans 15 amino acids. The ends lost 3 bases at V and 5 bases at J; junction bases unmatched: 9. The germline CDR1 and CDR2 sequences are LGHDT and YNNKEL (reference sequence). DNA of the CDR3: TGTGCCAGCAGCCATCGCCAGGGGGCTCAGAACGAGCAGTACTTC. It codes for CASSHRQGAQNEQYF.

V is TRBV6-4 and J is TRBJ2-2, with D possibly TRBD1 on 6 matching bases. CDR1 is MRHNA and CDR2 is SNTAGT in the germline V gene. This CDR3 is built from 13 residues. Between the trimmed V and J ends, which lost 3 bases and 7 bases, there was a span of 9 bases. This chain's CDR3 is CASSEQGIGELFF. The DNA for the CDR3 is TGTGCCAGCAGTGAACAGGGAATCGGGGAGCTGTTTTTT.

Here the CDR3 DNA reads TGTGCCAGCAGTTACTCTCGGACAGCGGACGGGGAGCTGTTTTTT. Translated, it gives CASSYSRTADGELFF. V and J are TRBV6-6 and TRBJ2-2, with D possibly matching TRBD1 (6 bases). Trimming stripped 0 bases from V and 7 bases from J, with 12 bases between. Germline assignment: CDR1 MNHNY and CDR2 SVGAGI (reference sequence). The CDR3 extends over 15 amino acids.

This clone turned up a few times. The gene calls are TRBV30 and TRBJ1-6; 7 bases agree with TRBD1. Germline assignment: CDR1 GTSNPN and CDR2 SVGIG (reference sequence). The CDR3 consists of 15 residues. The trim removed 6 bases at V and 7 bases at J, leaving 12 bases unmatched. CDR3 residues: CACREQKGANSPLHF. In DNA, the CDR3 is TGTGCCTGCCGAGAACAGAAGGGGGCCAATTCACCCCTCCACTTT.

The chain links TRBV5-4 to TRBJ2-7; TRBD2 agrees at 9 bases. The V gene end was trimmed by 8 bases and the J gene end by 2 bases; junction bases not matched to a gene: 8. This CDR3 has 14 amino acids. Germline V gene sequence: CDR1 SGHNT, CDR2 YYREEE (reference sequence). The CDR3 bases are TGTGCCAGTCGGTGGGCGGGGGGGCCCTACGAGCAGTACTTC. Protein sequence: CASRWAGGPYEQYF.

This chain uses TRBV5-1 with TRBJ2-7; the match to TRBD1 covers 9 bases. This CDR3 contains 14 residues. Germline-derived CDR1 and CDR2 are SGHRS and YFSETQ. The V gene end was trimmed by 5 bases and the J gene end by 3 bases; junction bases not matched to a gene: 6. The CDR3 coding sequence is TGCGCCAGCAGTGCCGACAGGGGGAACTACGAGCAGTACTTC. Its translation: CASSADRGNYEQYF.

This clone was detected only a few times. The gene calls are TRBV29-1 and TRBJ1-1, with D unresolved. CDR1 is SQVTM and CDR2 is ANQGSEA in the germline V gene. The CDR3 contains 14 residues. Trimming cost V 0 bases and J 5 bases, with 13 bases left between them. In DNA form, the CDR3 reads TGCAGCGTTGAAGACCGCGGCCGGGGAACTGAAGCTTTCTTT. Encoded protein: CSVEDRGRGTEAFF.

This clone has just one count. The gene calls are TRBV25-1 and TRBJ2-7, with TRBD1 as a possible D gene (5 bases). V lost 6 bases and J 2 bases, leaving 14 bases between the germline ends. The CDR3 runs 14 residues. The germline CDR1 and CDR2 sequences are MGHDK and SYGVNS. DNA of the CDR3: TGTGCCAGCAGCCCGAGACAGAGAGCCTACGAGCAGTACTTC. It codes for CASSPRQRAYEQYF.

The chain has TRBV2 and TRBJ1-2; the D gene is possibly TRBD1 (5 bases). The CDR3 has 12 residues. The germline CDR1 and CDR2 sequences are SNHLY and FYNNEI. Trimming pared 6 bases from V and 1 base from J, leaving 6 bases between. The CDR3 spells CASRGGNYGYTF. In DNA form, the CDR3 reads TGTGCCAGCAGGGGGGGTAACTATGGCTACACCTTC. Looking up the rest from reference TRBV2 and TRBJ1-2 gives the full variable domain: EPEVTQTPSHQVTQMGQEVILRCVPISNHLYFYWYRQILGQKVEFLVSFYNNEISEKSEIFDDQFSVERPDGSNFTLKIRSTKLEDSAMYFCASRGGNYGYTFGSGTRLTVV.

CDR3 sequence: CASSQEGASYNEQYF. The CDR3, as DNA: TGCGCCAGCAGCCAAGAGGGGGCGAGTTACAACGAGCAGTACTTC. V is TRBV4-3 and J is TRBJ2-7; maybe TRBD1 (6 bases). The CDR3 has 15 amino acids. Germline-derived CDR1 and CDR2 are LGHNA and YSLEER. Trimming took 0 bases from V and 5 from J, leaving 14 bases between them.

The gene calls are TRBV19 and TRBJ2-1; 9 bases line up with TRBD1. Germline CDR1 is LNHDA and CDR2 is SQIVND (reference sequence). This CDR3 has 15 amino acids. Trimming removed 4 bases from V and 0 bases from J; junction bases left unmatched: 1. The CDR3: CASSKDRGSYNEQFF. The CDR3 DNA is TGTGCCAGTAGTAAGGACAGGGGCTCCTACAATGAGCAGTTCTTC.

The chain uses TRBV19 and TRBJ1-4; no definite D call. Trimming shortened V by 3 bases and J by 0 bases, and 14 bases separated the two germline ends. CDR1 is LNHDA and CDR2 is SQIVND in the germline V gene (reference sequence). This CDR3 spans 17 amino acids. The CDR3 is CASSIFRAGATNEKLFF. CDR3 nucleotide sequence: TGTGCCAGTAGTATCTTTCGTGCGGGCGCAACTAATGAAAAACTGTTTTTT.

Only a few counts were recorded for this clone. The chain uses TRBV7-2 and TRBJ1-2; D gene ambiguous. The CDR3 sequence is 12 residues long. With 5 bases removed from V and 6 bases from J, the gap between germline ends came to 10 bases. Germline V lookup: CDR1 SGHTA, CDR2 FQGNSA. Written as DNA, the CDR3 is TGTGCCAGCAGCGCGCGAACGGATGGCTACACCTTC. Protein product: CASSARTDGYTF.

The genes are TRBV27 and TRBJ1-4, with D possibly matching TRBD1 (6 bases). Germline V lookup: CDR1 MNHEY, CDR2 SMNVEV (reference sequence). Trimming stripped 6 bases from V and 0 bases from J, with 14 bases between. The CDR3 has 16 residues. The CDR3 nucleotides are TGTGCCAGCAGGTTACAGGACAGCTCAACTAATGAAAAACTGTTTTTT. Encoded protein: CASRLQDSSTNEKLFF.

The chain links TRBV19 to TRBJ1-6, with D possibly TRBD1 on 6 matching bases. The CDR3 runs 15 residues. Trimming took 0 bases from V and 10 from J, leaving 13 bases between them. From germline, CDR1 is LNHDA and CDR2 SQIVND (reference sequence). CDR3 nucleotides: TGTGCCAGTAGTATAGATCGACAGGCCGGGTCACCCCTCCACTTT. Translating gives CASSIDRQAGSPLHF. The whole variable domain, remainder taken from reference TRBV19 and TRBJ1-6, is DGGITQSPKYLFRKEGQNVTLSCEQNLNHDAMYWYRQDPGQGLRLIYYSQIVNDFQKGDIAEGYSVSREKKESFPLTVTSAQKNPTAFYLCASSIDRQAGSPLHFGNGTRLTVT.

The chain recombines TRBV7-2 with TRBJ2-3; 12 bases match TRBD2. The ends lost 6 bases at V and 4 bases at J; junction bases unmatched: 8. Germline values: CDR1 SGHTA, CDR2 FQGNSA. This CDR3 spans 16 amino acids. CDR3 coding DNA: TGTGCCAGCAGAAGACTAGCGGGGGCTTCCCCAGATACGCAGTATTTT. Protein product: CASRRLAGASPDTQYF.